The following is a T cell receptor beta chain sequence with its context. Its cognate antigen is unknown. Germline loops: CDR1 MGHRA, CDR2 YSYEKL. The CDR3 contains 16 residues. V was pared by 1 base and J by 4 bases, with 7 bases of the junction left unmatched. This sample is part of a study of shared clonotypes between healthy human individuals. Study background: The cohort had two women and a few men, ages 18 to 49. Broader study findings: Generation probability values for non-shared clonotypes were lower than those for clonotypes shared by all four donors.

In the original analysis: Filtering differed since immunoSEQ provided only junctions, with no quality scores. Only in-frame clones appear in the TCRdb table, and some are missing; sequencing was by immunoSEQ multiplex PCR. D and trimming were read from the DNA, whereas the V and J calls and clone size are those reported in that table. The sample includes around 2.1 million clones, under 95% of them seen just once. Naive CD8 cells, CD45RO-negative and positively selected for CCR7, excluded terminally differentiated effector memory CD45RA+ cells. Every one of the donors was a Caucasian adult that lived in Nashville, Tennessee.

This clonotype was sampled from a man aged 18 to 35 in good health. Some clones in this sample may be carry-over from other donors' samples. The V gene is TRBV4-1, the J gene TRBJ2-1; 7 nucleotides match TRBD2. Sequencing was performed on naive CD8+ T cells from PBMCs. The CDR3 reads CASSQVRGTMYNEQFF. Here the CDR3 DNA reads TGCGCCAGCAGCCAAGTGCGCGGGACTATGTACAATGAGCAGTTCTTC.